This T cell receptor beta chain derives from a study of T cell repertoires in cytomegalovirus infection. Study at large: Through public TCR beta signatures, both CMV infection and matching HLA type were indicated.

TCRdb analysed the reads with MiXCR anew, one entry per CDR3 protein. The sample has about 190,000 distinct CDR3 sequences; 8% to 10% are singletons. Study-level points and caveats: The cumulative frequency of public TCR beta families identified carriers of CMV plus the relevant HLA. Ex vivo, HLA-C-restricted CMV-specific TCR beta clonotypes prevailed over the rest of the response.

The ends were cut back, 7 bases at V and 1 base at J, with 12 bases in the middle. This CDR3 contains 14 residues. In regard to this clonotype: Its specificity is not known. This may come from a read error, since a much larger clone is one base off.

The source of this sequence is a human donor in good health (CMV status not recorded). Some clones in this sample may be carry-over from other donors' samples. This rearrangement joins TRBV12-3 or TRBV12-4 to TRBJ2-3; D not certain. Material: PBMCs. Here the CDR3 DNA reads TGTGCCAGCACCCAGAGGTTCCGCACAGATACGCAGTATTTT. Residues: CASTQRFRTDTQYF.